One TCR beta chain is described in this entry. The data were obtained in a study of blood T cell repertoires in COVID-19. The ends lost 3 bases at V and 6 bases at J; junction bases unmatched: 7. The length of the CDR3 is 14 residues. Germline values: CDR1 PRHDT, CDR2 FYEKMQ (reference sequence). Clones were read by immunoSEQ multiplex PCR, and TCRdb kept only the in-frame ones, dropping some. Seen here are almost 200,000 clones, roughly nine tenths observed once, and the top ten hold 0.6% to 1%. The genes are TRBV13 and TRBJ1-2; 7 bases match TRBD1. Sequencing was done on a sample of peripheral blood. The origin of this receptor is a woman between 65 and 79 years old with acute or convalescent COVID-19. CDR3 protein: CASSFSPGTDGYTF. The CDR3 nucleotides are TGTGCCAGCAGCTTTTCCCCCGGGACAGATGGCTACACCTTC.